This TCR beta chain was obtained from a study of CD8 T cells in Susac syndrome. The germline V gene has CDR1 SGDLS and CDR2 YYNGEE. Trimming at V came to 0 bases and at J to 3 bases, leaving 7 bases not matched to a gene. This CDR3 is built from 16 residues. Reverse transcription of about 0.5 to 1 ug RNA was carried out with random hexamers. TCRdb recomputed calls from the immunoSEQ multiplex PCR reads with MiXCR, one row per CDR3 protein. The repertoire includes 150,000 to 200,000 distinct CDR3 sequences, 85% to 95% of them detected once, and 0.1% sits in the top ten. The sequence was collected from a human donor in good health. V is TRBV9 and J is TRBJ2-7; TRBD2 agrees at 9 bases. Source material: CD4+ T cells from PBMCs. The CDR3 DNA is TGTGCCAGCAGCGTAGCCCCCGGGACTAGCAGCTACGAGCAGTACTTC. It yields the protein CASSVAPGTSSYEQYF.